This T cell receptor beta chain derives from a study of blood T cell repertoires in COVID-19. Study details: The samples span acute and convalescent COVID-19 from the United States, Italy and Spain.

Original data processing: Reference gene primer amplification in the assay estimated nucleated cell counts. Sequencing used immunoSEQ multiplex PCR; TCRdb keeps in-frame clones, though not all of them. V and J calls and clone size are given by that table; D and trimming were obtained from the DNA. Of approximately 100,000 clones listed, roughly 87% are singletons. The sample holds one count of this clone. The germline CDR1 and CDR2 sequences are MNHEY and SVGAGI. There are 15 residues in the CDR3. After removal of 7 bases from V and 4 bases from J, the junction contained 11 bases not matched to a gene.

Input material: peripheral blood. The TCR sequence derives from a human donor in a cohort sampled during active COVID-19. V gene TRBV6-5 combines with J gene TRBJ2-5; TRBD2 agrees at 8 bases. As DNA, the CDR3 is TGTGCCAGCACCCCACCGGGGGGGCCCCCAGAGACCCAGTACTTC. This sequence encodes CASTPPGGPPETQYF.